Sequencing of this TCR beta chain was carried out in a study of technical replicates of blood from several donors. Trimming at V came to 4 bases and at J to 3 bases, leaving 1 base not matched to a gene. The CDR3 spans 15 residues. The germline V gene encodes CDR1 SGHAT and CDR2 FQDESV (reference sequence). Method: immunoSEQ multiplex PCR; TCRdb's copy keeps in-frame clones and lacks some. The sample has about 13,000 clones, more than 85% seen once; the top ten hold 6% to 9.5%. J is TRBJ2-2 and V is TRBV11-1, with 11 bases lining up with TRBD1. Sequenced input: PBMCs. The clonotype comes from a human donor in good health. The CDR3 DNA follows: TGTGCCAGCAGCTGGACAGGGGGCGACACCGGGGAGCTGTTTTTT. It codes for CASSWTGGDTGELFF.